The rows below give T cell receptor beta chains drawn from one sample of a study of Ad26.COV2.S vaccination and SARS-CoV-2 variants. The repertoire was sequenced with immunoSEQ multiplex PCR; TCRdb's copy has only in-frame clones and lacks some. Of about 220,000 clones detected, around nine tenths appear once; the ten largest clones hold about 10%. Sequencing used peripheral blood, obtained in a trial of Ad26.COV2.S vaccine versus placebo. The receptor set was obtained from a person aged 18 to 59 who received the Ad26.COV2.S COVID-19 vaccine or a placebo. CDR3s include the opening cysteine and the closing phenylalanine or tryptophan. A D gene is named only where the DNA matches it firmly. Expanded clones get a size class; other rows say once, few or many, or leave the size out.

d_call j_call clone_size v_call cdr3_aa cdr3_nt
TRBD1 TRBJ1-2 NA TRBV5-1 CASSLRDSRAGGYTF TGCGCCAGCAGCTTGAGGGACAGCCGAGCTGGTGGCTACACCTTC
NA TRBJ2-2 NA TRBV28 CASSLRAGGTGELFF TGTGCCAGCAGTTTACGAGCGGGCGGCACCGGGGAGCTGTTTTTT
NA TRBJ2-5 few TRBV6-5 CASSPTSAPKETQYF TGTGCCAGCAGCCCCACTTCAGCCCCGAAAGAGACCCAGTACTTC
NA TRBJ1-2 NA TRBV7-9 CASSSQARANYGYTF TGTGCCAGCAGCTCGCAGGCCCGGGCTAACTATGGCTACACCTTC
TRBD1 TRBJ2-1 NA TRBV7-9 CASSQGTVYEQFF TGTGCCAGCAGCCAGGGGACAGTCTATGAGCAGTTCTTC
NA TRBJ2-1 few TRBV9 CASSVGTEPYNEQFF TGTGCCAGCAGCGTAGGGACAGAGCCGTACAATGAGCAGTTCTTC
TRBD1 TRBJ2-6 NA TRBV20-1 CSAGGQGALSGANVLTF TGCAGTGCTGGTGGACAGGGGGCTCTCTCTGGGGCCAACGTCCTGACTTTC
NA TRBJ1-5 NA TRBV4-3 CASSQEIGDQPQHF TGCGCCAGCAGCCAAGAAATCGGAGATCAGCCCCAGCATTTT
NA TRBJ2-7 NA TRBV4-3 CASSQDGQSSYEQYF TGCGCCAGCAGCCAAGACGGACAGAGCTCCTACGAGCAGTACTTC
NA TRBJ1-1 NA TRBV30 CAWSLSRVIAGPNTEAFF TGTGCCTGGTCACTTTCCAGGGTTATCGCCGGCCCGAACACTGAAGCTTTCTTT
TRBD1 TRBJ2-7 NA TRBV6-5 CASSYLGQGDYEQYF TGTGCCAGCAGTTACCTAGGCCAGGGGGACTACGAGCAGTACTTC
TRBD1 TRBJ2-1 NA TRBV6-2/TRBV6-3 CASSYSGQGANEQFF TGTGCCAGCAGTTACTCGGGACAGGGGGCCAATGAGCAGTTCTTC
NA TRBJ2-2 NA TRBV29-1 CSVVVQGGVTGELFF TGCAGCGTTGTGGTCCAGGGTGGCGTTACCGGGGAGCTGTTTTTT
NA TRBJ2-7 few TRBV12-5 CASAPWGPYEQYF TGTGCTAGTGCCCCCTGGGGGCCCTACGAGCAGTACTTC
NA TRBJ2-5 NA TRBV27 CASSLTRTAQETQYF TGTGCCAGCAGTTTGACTCGCACGGCACAAGAGACCCAGTACTTC
NA TRBJ2-7 few TRBV6-5 CASSYSSQVVHEQYF TGTGCCAGCAGTTACTCGAGCCAGGTTGTCCACGAGCAGTACTTC
TRBD2 TRBJ2-3 NA TRBV6-5 CASSYTQRGGRDTQYF TGTGCCAGCAGTTACACCCAGCGGGGGGGCCGGGATACGCAGTATTTT
NA TRBJ2-3 NA TRBV30 CAWSVLATQYF TGTGCCTGGAGTGTACTGGCCACGCAGTATTTT
NA TRBJ2-7 NA TRBV30 CAWSPGTYEQYF TGTGCCTGGAGTCCCGGCACCTACGAGCAGTACTTC
NA TRBJ2-1 NA TRBV15 CATSLRRDYNEQFF TGTGCCACCAGCCTTCGGCGAGATTACAATGAGCAGTTCTTC
TRBD1 TRBJ2-7 NA TRBV11-2 CASSLARTGGLSYEQYF TGTGCCAGCAGCTTAGCTAGGACAGGGGGCTTATCCTACGAGCAGTACTTC
TRBD2 TRBJ2-3 NA TRBV18 CASSPLAGGQYF TGTGCCAGCTCACCCTTAGCGGGGGGGCAGTATTTT
NA TRBJ2-2 NA TRBV12-5 CASGIGRANTGELFF TGTGCTAGTGGCATCGGGCGGGCCAACACCGGGGAGCTGTTTTTT
TRBD1 TRBJ1-2 NA TRBV12-5 CASGSEDRGEGYTF TGTGCTAGTGGTTCGGAGGACAGGGGCGAAGGCTACACCTTC
NA TRBJ2-3 NA TRBV29-1 CSVEGRLKDWYTDTQYF TGCAGCGTTGAGGGCAGACTTAAGGATTGGTATACAGATACGCAGTATTTT
NA TRBJ2-7 NA TRBV27 CASSPRVTYEQYF TGTGCCAGCAGTCCTAGGGTGACCTACGAGCAGTACTTC
NA TRBJ1-2 NA TRBV20-1 CSASYGELNYGYTF TGCAGTGCTAGTTACGGAGAGCTTAACTATGGCTACACCTTC
NA TRBJ2-5 NA TRBV10-2 CASESRVPGETQYF TGCGCCAGCGAAAGTAGGGTTCCGGGGGAGACCCAGTACTTC
NA TRBJ2-2 NA TRBV2 CASSELVLTGELFF TGTGCCAGCAGTGAACTAGTCCTTACCGGGGAGCTGTTTTTT
NA TRBJ2-1 once TRBV11-3 CASSLDSGFNEQFF TGTGCCAGCAGCTTAGATAGCGGTTTCAATGAGCAGTTCTTC
TRBD1 TRBJ2-3 NA TRBV9 CASSRRDRVWDTQYF TGTGCCAGCAGTCGCCGGGACAGGGTATGGGATACGCAGTATTTT
TRBD2 TRBJ2-7 NA TRBV11-2 CASSLGASGGALDGEQYF TGTGCCAGCAGCTTAGGTGCTAGCGGGGGAGCTCTCGACGGCGAGCAGTACTTC
NA TRBJ1-4 few TRBV18 CASSPVGAQGEKLFF TGTGCCAGCTCACCAGTGGGGGCGCAGGGTGAAAAACTGTTTTTT
NA TRBJ1-1 NA TRBV27 CASSFRSVGRETEAFF TGTGCCAGCAGTTTCCGCTCCGTTGGGAGGGAGACTGAAGCTTTCTTT
NA TRBJ1-5 NA TRBV19 CASSIDLWVQPQHF TGTGCCAGTAGTATAGATCTGTGGGTCCAGCCCCAGCATTTT
NA TRBJ1-2 NA TRBV25-1 CASSETSTARVYGYTF TGTGCCAGCAGTGAAACCTCGACAGCGCGGGTCTATGGCTACACCTTC
NA TRBJ1-3 NA TRBV4-3 CASSQESGAPGNTIYF TGCGCCAGCAGCCAAGAGTCTGGTGCGCCTGGAAACACCATATATTTT